This T cell receptor (beta chain) came from a study of blood T cell repertoires in COVID-19. Overall study: PBMCs, B-cell-depleted T cells, or T cells provided the cDNA or gDNA that made up the material.

Germline V gives CDR1 KGHSH, CDR2 LQKENI. This CDR3 has 13 residues. Deletions cut 5 bases from V and 3 bases from J, with 10 bases between. As originally analysed: Reference gene primer amplification gave nucleated cell count estimates. The method was immunoSEQ multiplex PCR; TCRdb's version includes in-frame clones alone and lacks a portion of them. That table gives V, J and clone size, and the DNA gave D and trimming. The sample consists of fewer than 200,000 clones, roughly nine tenths of them appearing once. V and J are TRBV18 and TRBJ1-1; no firm D call. The receptor was derived from a man in his sixties or seventies with active or convalescent COVID-19. Sequenced sample: peripheral blood. CDR3 in amino acids: CASSSTEDTEAFF. The CDR3 DNA is TGTGCCAGCTCATCAACTGAAGACACTGAAGCTTTCTTT.